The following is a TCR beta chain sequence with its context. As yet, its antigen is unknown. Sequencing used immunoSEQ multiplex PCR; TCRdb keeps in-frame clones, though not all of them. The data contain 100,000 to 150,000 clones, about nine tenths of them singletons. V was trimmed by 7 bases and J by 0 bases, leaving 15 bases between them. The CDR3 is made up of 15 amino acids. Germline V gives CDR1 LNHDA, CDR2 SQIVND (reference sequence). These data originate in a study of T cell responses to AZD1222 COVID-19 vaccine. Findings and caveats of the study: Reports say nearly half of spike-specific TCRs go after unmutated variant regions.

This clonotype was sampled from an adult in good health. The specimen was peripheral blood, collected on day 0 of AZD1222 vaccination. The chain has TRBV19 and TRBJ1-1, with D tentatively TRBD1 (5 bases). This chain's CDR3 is CASTLDAGMNTEAFF. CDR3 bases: TGTGCCAGTACTCTAGATGCAGGGATGAACACTGAAGCTTTCTTT.